The subject of this entry is one TCR beta chain. What antigen it recognizes has not been identified. Base qualities are missing; no much larger clone stands one base away. The sample comes from a study of shared clonotypes between healthy human individuals (dated by TCRdb to between 2020 and 2021). Looking at the study overall: The cohort included three men and a couple of women between 18 and 49 years of age. For each donor, CD4 naive and CD4 memory were each run on three plates, CD8 naive on two plates, and CD8 memory on one plate. The study deeply sequenced blood TCR repertoires of roughly five healthy adults to estimate repertoire size and the extent of clonotype sharing between individuals. To increase sequencing depth and limit assay-specific biases, different laboratories used diverse techniques to prepare libraries and sequence TCR repertoires. Between about 0.8 and 9.5 billion PBMCs per donor were obtained by leukapheresis. What the authors observed across the whole study: Sampling was restricted to blood, and TCR repertoires in tissues likely differ from the TCR repertoires found in blood. When a few donors were compared, the shared fraction of clonotypes was about 5.4% for naive CD4, more than 3% for naive CD8, more than 2% for memory CD4, and less than 0.5% for memory CD8. Because the study included only a small number of donors, the genetic and exposure-history diversity represented was limited. Based on pairwise subsampling, the degree of clonotype sharing among donors was expected to be affected by sequencing depth. Higher generation probabilities were observed for clonotypes shared by all four sorted-subset donors than for non-shared clonotypes. Rarefaction of sorted-subset datasets indicated incomplete sequencing despite the large sequencing depth. Naive subsets generally had larger estimated clonotype richness than memory subsets.

The CDR3 holds 15 amino acids from the cysteine to the phenylalanine. Only the CDR3 DNA is retained, 45 bases long and in frame from the first base. From the germline V gene (reference sequence), CDR1 is MNHEY and CDR2 is SMNVEV. V lost 2 bases and J lost 2 bases, and the count of bases not matched to a germline gene is 6. Using the deep immunoSEQ assay, TCR CDR3 regions were amplified from genomic DNA by multiplex PCR. Genomic DNA extracted from each cell subset was distributed evenly over all wells of several immunoSEQ 96-well plates, and each plate served as one replicate. Each replicate PCR for sorted subsets received around 0.2 ug genomic DNA, equal to roughly 33,000 T cell genomes. Purified libraries were quantified with a Qubit 3.0 fluorometer, sized on a Bioanalyzer 2100, and re-quantified with the KAPA Library Quantification kit. A separate single-read 150-cycle Illumina NextSeq 550 flow cell was used to sequence each immunoSEQ 96-well plate. In the paper's pipeline: Because the immunoSEQ output held only junctional sequences and lacked quality scores, the filtering could not match the filtering applied to full-length reads. To assign V/J genes and CDR3, sequences were annotated using PyIR, a Python wrapper for IgBLAST v1.9, with IMGT germline references. Reads with weak V/J assignments (E-value above 1e-6), missing CDR3, stop codons, out-of-frame junctions, or ambiguous translated residues were removed. V3J clonotypes were defined as sequences sharing an identical inferred V gene, J gene, and CDR3 amino acid sequence. Percentage overlap between repertoires was calculated by dividing the number of shared unique clonotypes by the size of the smaller repertoire. Three approaches were used to assess repertoire richness: RTK rarefaction, the Chao1 estimator, and Recon v2.1 estimates of unobserved clonotypes. Generation probabilities for all TCRbeta clonotypes obtained by the gDNA method from several donors were computed using OLGA. TCRdb took this table from immuneACCESS and kept in-frame rearrangements with V and J called. Such tables lack part of the clones; where checked against another copy, unresolved V genes explain under half of the gap, and the rest is unexplained. V, J and clone size were drawn from that table, and D and trimming were deduced from the DNA. The sample records more than 1 million clones, roughly 74% of which are singletons. The top ten hold approximately 0.56% of the sample.

Healthy HIV-negative adults with no recently reported acute infections or vaccinations were included as donors. Every donor was a Caucasian adult living in Nashville, Tennessee, USA. CD4+ T cells were enriched through magnetic negative selection, after which naive cells were positively selected on CD45RA and the remaining negative fraction served as the memory subset. Blood was obtained by leukapheresis, after which PBMCs were separated by Ficoll-Histopaque density gradient centrifugation and cryopreserved in liquid nitrogen vapor phase. Purity and quantity of every magnetically sorted T cell population were checked by analytical flow cytometry. Each sorted fraction had its genomic DNA isolated and then quantified by UV absorbance on a Nanodrop 2000c.

This sequence originates from a man aged 18 to 30 in good health. Some clones in this sample may be carry-over from other donors' samples. The specimen was memory CD4+ T cells from PBMCs. The meaning of the sample's cell subset or site label: CD45RA-negative fraction. The rearranged chain carries TRBV27 and TRBJ2-7, with 7 bases aligning to TRBD2. CDR3 sequence: CASSLLAGAPYEQYF. The sequenced DNA: TGTGCCAGCAGTTTACTGGCGGGAGCTCCCTACGAGCAGTACTTC.